What follows are 29 T cell receptor beta chains derived from one specimen sequenced in a study of response to subunit inactivated influenza vaccine. TCRdb ran MiXCR on the RT-PCR reads and lists one entry per CDR3 protein. The sample holds roughly 540,000 distinct CDR3 sequences, approximately 24% seen once. These data were also filed under a second study, of T cells expressing NK-cell markers. That work contributes: In generating TCR beta cDNA, 5'RACE template switching with UMIs was used.

The sample was CD4+ T cells sorted from PBMCs, taken roughly 12 days after vaccination. These receptor sequences come from a man aged 45-65 years who received an inactivated influenza vaccine.

This rearrangement joins TRBV5-1 to TRBJ2-2; 13 nucleotides align to TRBD2. The CDR3 extends over 16 amino acids. With 4 bases clipped from V and 7 bases from J, the junction kept 7 bases outside the gene matches. Germline V lookup: CDR1 SGHRS, CDR2 YFSETQ. Here the CDR3 reads CASSLRTSGSFGELFF. CDR3 in DNA: TGCGCCAGCAGCCTAAGGACTAGCGGGAGTTTCGGGGAGCTGTTTTTT.

The chain has TRBV11-2 and TRBJ2-3; 8 bases are shared with TRBD2. The germline V gene encodes CDR1 SGHAT and CDR2 FQNNGV. V was clipped by 0 bases and J by 6 bases; unmatched bases: 14. The CDR3 contains 18 residues. CDR3 protein: CASSLDGTSGPLGDTQYF. In DNA, the CDR3 is TGTGCCAGCAGCTTAGATGGTACTAGCGGACCGCTCGGGGATACGCAGTATTTT.

In its sample, this clonotype was seen many times. The chain is built from TRBV5-1 and TRBJ2-7, with TRBD1 as a possible D gene (5 bases). The CDR3 runs to 15 residues. With 0 bases removed from V and 0 bases from J, the gap between germline ends came to 10 bases. Germline loops: CDR1 SGHRS, CDR2 YFSETQ. The CDR3 loop is CASSLADTFSYEQYF. In DNA, the CDR3 is TGCGCCAGCAGCTTGGCGGACACCTTCTCCTACGAGCAGTACTTC.

In this sample, this clonotype turned up many times. This chain connects TRBV12-3 or TRBV12-4 to TRBJ2-2; no clear D. The CDR3 totals 14 residues. V dropped 4 bases and J dropped 9 bases, with 15 bases sitting between them. The CDR3 region is CASSSLIGNRELFF. DNA for the CDR3: TGTGCCAGCAGTTCCCTTATTGGAAACCGGGAGCTGTTTTTT.

The chain employs TRBV20-1 and TRBJ2-7; TRBD1 matches at 10 bases. Germline lookup yields CDR1 DFQATT and CDR2 SNEGSKA (reference sequence). The CDR3 contains 16 residues. After removal of 5 bases from V and 5 bases from J, the junction contained 15 bases not matched to a gene. CDR3 sequence reads: CSAGRQGAHGFNEQYF. CDR3 DNA sequence: TGCAGTGCTGGAAGACAGGGGGCGCATGGATTTAACGAGCAGTACTTC.

This clonotype was seen a handful of times. The rearrangement joins TRBV7-2 to TRBJ2-3; TRBD2 matches 11 bases. The V and J ends lost 0 bases and 2 bases, in that order; junction bases with no gene match: 4. Germline assignment: CDR1 SGHTA and CDR2 FQGNSA. This CDR3 comprises 17 residues. CDR3 residues: CASSLATSGGVTDTQYF. CDR3 sequence (DNA): TGTGCCAGCAGCTTAGCTACTAGCGGGGGCGTCACAGATACGCAGTATTTT. The entire variable domain, with the rest obtained from reference TRBV7-2 and TRBJ2-3, is as follows: GAGVSQSPSNKVTEKGKDVELRCDPISGHTALYWYRQSLGQGLEFLIYFQGNSAPDKSGLPSDRFSAERTGGSVSTLTIQRTQQEDSAVYLCASSLATSGGVTDTQYFGPGTRLTVL.

The gene calls are TRBV14 and TRBJ2-7; D possibly matches TRBD1 or TRBD2 (5 bases each). This CDR3 is 11 amino acids long. The V end lost 6 bases, the J end lost 6 bases, and 9 bases lay between the germline ends. The germline V gene encodes CDR1 SGHDN and CDR2 FVKESK. The CDR3 protein is CASSGGREQYF. CDR3 bases: TGTGCCAGCAGTGGGGGTCGCGAGCAGTACTTC.

This clonotype was seen a handful of times. This rearrangement joins TRBV20-1 to TRBJ1-2; 10 bases are shared with TRBD1. The CDR3 has 19 amino acids. V gave up 3 bases and J gave up 0 bases; unmatched junction bases: 16. Germline CDR1 DFQATT, CDR2 SNEGSKA (reference sequence). The CDR3 nucleotides are TGCAGTGCTAGTCTCATCCGACTCGGGACAGGGGATTCTAACTATGGCTACACCTTC. This gives the protein CSASLIRLGTGDSNYGYTF.

This clonotype was recorded a few times. The chain employs TRBV7-9 and TRBJ2-7; no definite D call. Germline V gene lookup returns CDR1 SEHNR and CDR2 FQNEAQ (reference sequence). V lost 2 bases to trimming and J lost 3 bases, with 14 bases between them. The CDR3 runs 15 residues. The CDR3 nucleotides read TGTGCCAGCAGCTTAATTTCTAGAGCCAGCTACGAGCAGTACTTC. This translates into CASSLISRASYEQYF.

The chain has TRBV7-2 and TRBJ2-4, with a weak D call TRBD2 (7 bases). The CDR3 is made up of 15 amino acids. Between the trimmed V and J ends, which lost 2 bases and 8 bases, there was a span of 16 bases. Germline CDR1 reads SGHTA; CDR2 reads FQGNSA. CDR3 in DNA: TGTGCCAGCAGCTTATTATGGGGGGGCGAGTACATTCAGTACTTC. Its protein product is CASSLLWGGEYIQYF.

The chain employs TRBV7-2 and TRBJ2-7; 11 bases line up with TRBD2. Germline lookup yields CDR1 SGHTA and CDR2 FQGNSA. This CDR3 is built from 16 residues. Germline trimming cut 2 bases from V and 1 base from J; bases unmatched to any gene: 4. CDR3 in amino acids: CASSLRGTSGSYEQYF. The CDR3 bases are TGTGCCAGCAGCTTACGGGGGACTAGCGGTTCCTACGAGCAGTACTTC.

V is TRBV20-1 and J is TRBJ2-5, with TRBD1 identical over 7 bases. The CDR3 consists of 12 residues. Trimming at V came to 6 bases and at J to 6 bases, leaving 7 bases not matched to a gene. Germline CDR1 and CDR2: DFQATT and SNEGSKA (reference sequence). In DNA, the CDR3 is TGCAGTGCCCCGGACAGGCTGAAGACCCAGTACTTC. Translation: CSAPDRLKTQYF.

This clonotype was counted a few times. This sequence joins TRBV19 and TRBJ2-7; 7 nucleotides align to TRBD2. Looked up from germline, CDR1 is LNHDA and CDR2 is SQIVND (reference sequence). This CDR3 spans 15 amino acids. V shed 6 bases and J 5 bases; nucleotides not matched to a gene: 13. CDR3 DNA: TGTGCCAGTAGCTACCGAGGACGGGCGGGGGACGAGCAGTACTTC. Translation: CASSYRGRAGDEQYF.

The table lists this clonotype with a few counts. J is TRBJ2-7 and V is TRBV18, with TRBD1 matching over 7 bases. V was clipped by 8 bases and J by 3 bases; unmatched bases: 7. Germline CDR1 and CDR2: KGHSH and LQKENI. The CDR3 extends over 13 amino acids. The CDR3 DNA is TGTGCCAGCAACCCGGGACAGAACTACGAGCAGTACTTC. Residues: CASNPGQNYEQYF.

There are a few counts of this clonotype. The chain employs TRBV20-1 and TRBJ2-3, with D possibly being TRBD1 (6 bases). The CDR3 sequence is 14 residues long. The V and J ends lost 6 bases and 2 bases respectively, with 15 bases between them. Germline loops: CDR1 DFQATT, CDR2 SNEGSKA (reference sequence). The chain's CDR3 is CSALQGHFTDTQYF. DNA of the CDR3: TGCAGTGCCCTTCAGGGACACTTCACAGATACGCAGTATTTT.

The chain combines TRBV11-2 with TRBJ2-1; 11 bases are a match to TRBD2. There are 16 residues in the CDR3. CDR1 and CDR2 from the germline V gene are SGHAT and FQNNGV. V shed 1 base, J shed 6 bases, and the junction held 5 bases outside the gene matches. CDR3: CASSLALAGGTNEQFF. In DNA form, the CDR3 reads TGTGCCAGCAGCTTAGCTCTAGCGGGGGGAACCAATGAGCAGTTCTTC.

The V gene is TRBV9, the J gene TRBJ2-3; the match to TRBD1 covers 9 bases. Trimming at V came to 1 base and at J to 5 bases, leaving 5 bases not matched to a gene. Germline CDR1 SGDLS, CDR2 YYNGEE. This CDR3 has 15 residues. CDR3: CASSVTGTGRDTQYF. CDR3 in DNA: TGTGCCAGCAGCGTAACTGGGACAGGGAGAGATACGCAGTATTTT. The variable domain in full, with the rest retrieved from reference TRBV9 and TRBJ2-3, is DSGVTQTPKHLITATGQRVTLRCSPRSGDLSVYWYQQSLDQGLQFLIQYYNGEERAKGNILERFSAQQFPDLHSELNLSSLELGDSALYFCASSVTGTGRDTQYFGPGTRLTVL.

V usage is TRBV12-3 or TRBV12-4 and J usage is TRBJ2-1; a weak D match, TRBD1 (8 bases). The CDR3 covers 15 residues. Between the trimmed V and J ends, which lost 6 bases and 8 bases, there was a span of 20 bases. The CDR3 here is CASRFATGGDYEQFF. DNA for the CDR3: TGTGCCAGCAGGTTCGCCACAGGGGGGGACTATGAGCAGTTCTTC.

This clonotype has more than one count but fewer than ten. The CDR3 DNA follows: TGTGCCAGCAGCGACAGACAGGGGAGGAATCAGCCCCAGCATTTT. Protein sequence: CASSDRQGRNQPQHF. This chain uses TRBV5-6 with TRBJ1-5, with TRBD1 identical over 8 bases. CDR1 is SGHDT, CDR2 YYEEEE, per germline. Losses at the gene ends were 4 bases for V and 4 bases for J; bases not matched to a gene: 7. The CDR3 spans 15 residues.

In this sample, this clonotype turned up a few times. The genes are TRBV20-1 and TRBJ2-7, with 8 positions matching TRBD2. Germline loops: CDR1 DFQATT, CDR2 SNEGSKA (reference sequence). Trimming at V came to 6 bases and at J to 2 bases, leaving 9 bases not matched to a gene. The CDR3 runs to 14 residues. The CDR3 here is CSAKRTSSAYEQYF. For the CDR3, the DNA is TGCAGTGCAAAAAGGACTAGCTCAGCCTACGAGCAGTACTTC.

This sequence joins TRBV28 and TRBJ2-7; 11 nucleotides match TRBD2. With V trimmed by 4 bases and J by 1 base, 6 bases remained unmatched. Per the germline V gene, CDR1 is MDHEN and CDR2 is SYDVKM. This CDR3 comprises 16 residues. CDR3 DNA sequence: TGTGCCAGCAGTTCCCCCGGGACTAGCGGTTCCTACGAGCAGTACTTC. Translated, it gives CASSSPGTSGSYEQYF.

This clonotype was observed a handful of times. The V and J genes are TRBV7-9 and TRBJ2-3; a weak D match, TRBD2 (6 bases). Trimming stripped 5 bases from V and 1 base from J, with 16 bases between. Per the germline V gene, CDR1 is SEHNR and CDR2 is FQNEAQ (reference sequence). This CDR3 is built from 16 residues. CDR3: CASSPRGSRGTDTQYF. The CDR3 DNA follows: TGTGCCAGCAGCCCCCGGGGGAGTCGAGGCACAGATACGCAGTATTTT.

The CDR3 sequence: CASSQDAGRYTGANVLTF. The CDR3 region has the DNA TGTGCCAGCAGCCAAGACGCGGGACGCTACACTGGGGCCAACGTCCTGACTTTC. V and J are TRBV3-1 and TRBJ2-6; D might be TRBD2 (6 bases). The CDR3 has 18 amino acids. The germline CDR1 and CDR2 sequences are LGHDT and YNNKEL (reference sequence). Trimming took off 0 bases at V and 2 bases at J, with 14 bases between the two ends.

The table lists this clonotype with a few counts. This chain connects TRBV7-9 to TRBJ2-7, with TRBD2 matching over 13 bases. The CDR3 consists of 16 residues. Germline V gene data show CDR1 as SEHNR and CDR2 as FQNEAQ (reference sequence). The trim removed 8 bases at V and 0 bases at J, leaving 7 bases unmatched. Written as DNA, the CDR3 is TGTGCCAGCGGGGGACTAGCGGGGATTAGCTCCTACGAGCAGTACTTC. It codes for CASGGLAGISSYEQYF.

This clonotype was observed a few times. The gene calls are TRBV20-1 and TRBJ1-5, with D possibly TRBD1 on 6 matching bases. Trimming cost V 0 bases and J 7 bases, with 19 bases left between them. This CDR3 is built from 16 residues. The germline V gene has CDR1 DFQATT and CDR2 SNEGSKA (reference sequence). CDR3 nucleotide sequence: TGCAGTGCTAGAGATTATTCCGGGGGCCGTGGGCAGCCCCAGCATTTT. Translated, it gives CSARDYSGGRGQPQHF.

This clonotype was picked up a small number of times. The genes are TRBV18 and TRBJ2-6; D not resolved. V was cut by 8 bases and J by 2 bases, with 7 bases left in between. CDR3 length: 13 residues. Germline V gene data show CDR1 as KGHSH and CDR2 as LQKENI. The CDR3 is CASATTGANVLTF. Here the CDR3 DNA reads TGTGCCAGCGCCACTACTGGGGCCAACGTCCTGACTTTC.

The chain has TRBV6-1 and TRBJ2-7; D ambiguous. The V gene lost 6 bases and the J gene lost 5 bases, with 20 bases spanning the gap. The germline CDR1 and CDR2 sequences are MNHNS and SASEGT. The CDR3 runs 15 residues. CDR3 region: CASSPDQVRVHEQYF. The CDR3 coding sequence is TGTGCCAGCAGCCCCGACCAGGTTCGCGTCCACGAGCAGTACTTC.

The chain couples TRBV20-1 to TRBJ2-7, with D unclear. The CDR3 runs to 13 residues. The V end was cut by 3 bases, the J end by 3 bases, with 12 bases between. Germline values: CDR1 DFQATT, CDR2 SNEGSKA (reference sequence). Here the CDR3 reads CSASRAGVYEQYF. As DNA, the CDR3 is TGCAGTGCTAGTCGGGCAGGCGTCTACGAGCAGTACTTC.

J is TRBJ2-3 and V is TRBV5-1, with D hard to call. The germline CDR1 and CDR2 sequences are SGHRS and YFSETQ. Trimming shortened V by 4 bases and J by 1 base, and 19 bases separated the two germline ends. This CDR3 contains 17 residues. Written as DNA, the CDR3 is TGCGCCAGCAGCCCCGGTAATCGACGCGTGGGCACAGATACGCAGTATTTT. Amino acid sequence: CASSPGNRRVGTDTQYF.